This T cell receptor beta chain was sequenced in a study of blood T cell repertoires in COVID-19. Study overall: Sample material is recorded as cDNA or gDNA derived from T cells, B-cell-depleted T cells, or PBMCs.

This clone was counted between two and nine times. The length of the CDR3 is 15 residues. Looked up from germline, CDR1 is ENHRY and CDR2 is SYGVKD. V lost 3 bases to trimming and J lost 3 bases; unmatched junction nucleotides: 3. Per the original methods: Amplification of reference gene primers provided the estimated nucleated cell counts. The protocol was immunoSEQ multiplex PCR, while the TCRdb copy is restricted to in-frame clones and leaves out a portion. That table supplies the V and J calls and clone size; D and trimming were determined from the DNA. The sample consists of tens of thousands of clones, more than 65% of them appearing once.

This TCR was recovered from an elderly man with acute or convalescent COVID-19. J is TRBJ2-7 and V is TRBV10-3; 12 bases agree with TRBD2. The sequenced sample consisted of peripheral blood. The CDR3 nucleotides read TGTGCCATCAGTGACGGACTAGCGGGAATCTACGAGCAGTACTTC. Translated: CAISDGLAGIYEQYF.